This TCR beta chain was recovered during a study of blood T cell repertoires in COVID-19. Overall study: COVID-19 samples collected from the United States, Italy and Spain covered acute and convalescent phases. In each case, the material was cDNA or gDNA derived from T cells, B-cell-depleted T cells, or PBMCs.

Profiled with immunoSEQ multiplex PCR; TCRdb holds only in-frame clones, not every one. The sample includes under 300,000 clones, roughly 89% of them seen just once. This clonotype was obtained from a woman younger than 45 with active or convalescent COVID-19. Source material: peripheral blood.

The CDR3 loop is CASSVLSGGNYGYTF. CDR3 in DNA: TGTGCCAGCAGCGTACTTTCGGGGGGGAACTATGGCTACACCTTC. The chain uses TRBV9 and TRBJ1-2; TRBD1 is a possible D gene (5 bases). This CDR3 is 15 amino acids long. V was clipped by 1 base and J by 2 bases, with 12 bases between them. Germline assignment: CDR1 SGDLS and CDR2 YYNGEE.